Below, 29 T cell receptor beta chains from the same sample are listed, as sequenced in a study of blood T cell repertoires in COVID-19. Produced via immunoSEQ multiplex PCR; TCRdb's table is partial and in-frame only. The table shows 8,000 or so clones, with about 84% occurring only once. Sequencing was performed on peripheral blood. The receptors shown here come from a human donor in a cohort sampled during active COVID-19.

The DNA of the CDR3 is TGTGCCAGCAGTGACCAAAACTATGGCTACACCTTC. Translating it yields CASSDQNYGYTF. The chain recombines TRBV25-1 with TRBJ1-2, with D unclear. V was shortened by 3 bases and J by 2 bases, with 4 bases between the two germline ends. Germline V CDR1 and CDR2: MGHDK, SYGVNS. This CDR3 is 12 amino acids long.

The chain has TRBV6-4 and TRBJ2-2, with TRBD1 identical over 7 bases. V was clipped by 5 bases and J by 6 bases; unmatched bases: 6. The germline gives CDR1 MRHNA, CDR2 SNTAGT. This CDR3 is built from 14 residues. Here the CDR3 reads CASSPDRAAGELFF. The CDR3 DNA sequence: TGTGCCAGCAGTCCAGACAGGGCCGCCGGGGAGCTGTTTTTT.

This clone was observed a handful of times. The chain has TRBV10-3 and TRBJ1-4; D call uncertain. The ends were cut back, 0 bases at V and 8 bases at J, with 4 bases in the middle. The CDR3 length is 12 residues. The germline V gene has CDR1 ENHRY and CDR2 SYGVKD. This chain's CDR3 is CAISESLEKLFF. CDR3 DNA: TGTGCCATCAGTGAGTCGTTAGAAAAACTGTTTTTT.

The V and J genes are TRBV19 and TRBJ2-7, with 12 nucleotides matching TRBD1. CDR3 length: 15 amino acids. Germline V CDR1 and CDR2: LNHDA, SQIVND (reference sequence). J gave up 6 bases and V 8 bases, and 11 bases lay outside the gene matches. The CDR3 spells CASSLTPGQGAEQYF. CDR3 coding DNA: TGTGCCAGTTCACTTACACCGGGACAGGGGGCCGAGCAGTACTTC.

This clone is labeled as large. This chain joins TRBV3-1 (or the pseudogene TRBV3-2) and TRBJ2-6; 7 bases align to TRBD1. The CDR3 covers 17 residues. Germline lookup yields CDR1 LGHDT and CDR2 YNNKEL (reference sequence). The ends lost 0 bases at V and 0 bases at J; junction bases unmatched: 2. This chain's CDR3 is CASSQDSGGSGANVLTF. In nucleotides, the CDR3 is TGTGCCAGCAGCCAAGATTCAGGGGGCTCTGGGGCCAACGTCCTGACTTTC.

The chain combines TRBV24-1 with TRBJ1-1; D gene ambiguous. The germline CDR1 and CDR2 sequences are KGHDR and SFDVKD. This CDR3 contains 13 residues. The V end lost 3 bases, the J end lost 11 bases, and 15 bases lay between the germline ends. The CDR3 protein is CATSDVNSGEAFF. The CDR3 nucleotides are TGTGCCACCAGTGATGTGAACTCAGGTGAGGCTTTCTTT.

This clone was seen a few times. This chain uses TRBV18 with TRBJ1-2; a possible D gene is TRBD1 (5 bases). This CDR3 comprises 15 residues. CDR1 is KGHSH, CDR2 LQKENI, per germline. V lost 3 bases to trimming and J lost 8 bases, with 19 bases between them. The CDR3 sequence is CASSPTTGTKGGYTF. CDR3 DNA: TGTGCCAGCTCACCTACCACAGGCACCAAGGGGGGCTACACCTTC.

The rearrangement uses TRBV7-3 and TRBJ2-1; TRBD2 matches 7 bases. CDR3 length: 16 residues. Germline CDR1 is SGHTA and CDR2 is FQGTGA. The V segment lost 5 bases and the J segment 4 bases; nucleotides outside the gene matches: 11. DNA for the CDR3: TGTGCCAGCAGCCCCGCCCCTGGCGGGGGATACAATGAGCAGTTCTTC. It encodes CASSPAPGGGYNEQFF.

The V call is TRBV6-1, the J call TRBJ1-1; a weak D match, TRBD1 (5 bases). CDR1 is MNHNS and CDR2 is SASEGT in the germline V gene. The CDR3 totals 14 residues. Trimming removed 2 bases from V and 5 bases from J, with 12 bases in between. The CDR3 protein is CASSEIRGWTEAFF. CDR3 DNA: TGTGCCAGCAGTGAAATAAGGGGTTGGACTGAAGCTTTCTTT.

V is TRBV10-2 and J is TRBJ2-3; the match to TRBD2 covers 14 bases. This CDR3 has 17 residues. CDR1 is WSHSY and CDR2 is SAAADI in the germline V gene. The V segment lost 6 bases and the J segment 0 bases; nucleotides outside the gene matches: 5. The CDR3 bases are TGCGCCAGCAGGATGGGACTAGCGGGGGCTAGCACAGATACGCAGTATTTT. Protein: CASRMGLAGASTDTQYF.

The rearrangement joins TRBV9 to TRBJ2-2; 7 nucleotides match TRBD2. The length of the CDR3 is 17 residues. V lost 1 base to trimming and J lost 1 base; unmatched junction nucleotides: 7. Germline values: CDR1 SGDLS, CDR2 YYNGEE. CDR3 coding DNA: TGTGCCAGCAGCGTACTGGTGGCGGGGGAGAACACCGGGGAGCTGTTTTTT. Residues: CASSVLVAGENTGELFF.

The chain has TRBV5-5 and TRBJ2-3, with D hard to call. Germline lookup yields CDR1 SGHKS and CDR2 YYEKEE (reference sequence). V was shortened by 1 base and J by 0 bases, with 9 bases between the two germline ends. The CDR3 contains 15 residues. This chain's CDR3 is CASSLTVLSTDTQYF. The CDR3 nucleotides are TGTGCCAGCAGCTTGACGGTCCTTAGCACAGATACGCAGTATTTT.

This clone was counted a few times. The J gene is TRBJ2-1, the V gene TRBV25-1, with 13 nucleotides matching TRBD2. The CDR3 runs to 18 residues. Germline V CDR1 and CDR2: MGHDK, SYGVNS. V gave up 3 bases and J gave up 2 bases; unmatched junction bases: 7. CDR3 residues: CASSDSAGTSGTYNEQFF. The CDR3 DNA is TGTGCCAGCAGTGACTCCGCGGGGACTAGCGGGACCTACAATGAGCAGTTCTTC.

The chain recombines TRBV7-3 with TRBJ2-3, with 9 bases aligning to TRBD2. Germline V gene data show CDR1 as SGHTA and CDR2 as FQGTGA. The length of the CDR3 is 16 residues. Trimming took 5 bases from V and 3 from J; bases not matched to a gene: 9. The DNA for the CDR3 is TGTGCCAGCAGCCTCACCGGGACTAGCATAACAGATACGCAGTATTTT. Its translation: CASSLTGTSITDTQYF.

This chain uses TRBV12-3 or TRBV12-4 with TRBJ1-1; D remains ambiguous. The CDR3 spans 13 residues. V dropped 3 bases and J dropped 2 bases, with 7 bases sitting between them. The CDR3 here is CASSFEINTEAFF. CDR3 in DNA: TGTGCCAGCAGTTTTGAGATAAACACTGAAGCTTTCTTT.

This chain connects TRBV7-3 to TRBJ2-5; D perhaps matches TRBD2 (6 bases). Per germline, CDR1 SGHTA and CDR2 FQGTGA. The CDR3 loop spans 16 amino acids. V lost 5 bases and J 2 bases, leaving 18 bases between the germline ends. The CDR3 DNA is TGTGCCAGCAGCCTATCTATAGTTCGGGGGCAAGAGACCCAGTACTTC. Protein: CASSLSIVRGQETQYF.

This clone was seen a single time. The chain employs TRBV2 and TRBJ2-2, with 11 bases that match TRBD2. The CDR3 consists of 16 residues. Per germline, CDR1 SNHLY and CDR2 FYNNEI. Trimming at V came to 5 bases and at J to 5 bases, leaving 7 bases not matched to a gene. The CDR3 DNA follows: TGTGCCAGCAGTCCTCTAGCGGGAGGTCGAACCGGGGAGCTGTTTTTT. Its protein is CASSPLAGGRTGELFF.

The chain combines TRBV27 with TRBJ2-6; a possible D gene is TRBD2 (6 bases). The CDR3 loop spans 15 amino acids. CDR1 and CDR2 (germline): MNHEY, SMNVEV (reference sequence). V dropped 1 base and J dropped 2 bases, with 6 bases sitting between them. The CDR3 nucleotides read TGTGCCAGCAGTTTATGGGGGGCTGGGGCCAACGTCCTGACTTTC. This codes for CASSLWGAGANVLTF.

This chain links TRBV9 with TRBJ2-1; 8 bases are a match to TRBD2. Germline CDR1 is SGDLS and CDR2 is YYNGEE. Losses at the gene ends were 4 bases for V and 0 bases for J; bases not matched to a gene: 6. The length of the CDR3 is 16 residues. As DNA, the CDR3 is TGTGCCAGCAGCTCTGGACTAGCCACCTCCTACAATGAGCAGTTCTTC. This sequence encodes CASSSGLATSYNEQFF.

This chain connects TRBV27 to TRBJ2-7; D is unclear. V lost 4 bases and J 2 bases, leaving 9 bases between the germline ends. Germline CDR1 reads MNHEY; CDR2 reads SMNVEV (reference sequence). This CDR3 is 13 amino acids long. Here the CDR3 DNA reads TGTGCCAGCAGTTCGTCCCTTACCTACGAGCAGTACTTC. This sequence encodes CASSSSLTYEQYF.

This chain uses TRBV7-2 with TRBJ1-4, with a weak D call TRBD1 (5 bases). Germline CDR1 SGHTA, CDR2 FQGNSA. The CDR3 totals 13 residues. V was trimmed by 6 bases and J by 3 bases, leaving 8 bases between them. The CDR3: CASSWGANEKLFF. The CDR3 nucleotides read TGTGCCAGCAGTTGGGGGGCTAATGAAAAACTGTTTTTT.

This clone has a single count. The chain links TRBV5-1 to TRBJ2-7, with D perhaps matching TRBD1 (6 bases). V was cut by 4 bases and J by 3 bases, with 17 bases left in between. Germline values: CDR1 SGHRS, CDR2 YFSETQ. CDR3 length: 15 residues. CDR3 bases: TGCGCCAGCAGCCGGCCGGGCCAGGGGATCTACGAGCAGTACTTC. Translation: CASSRPGQGIYEQYF.

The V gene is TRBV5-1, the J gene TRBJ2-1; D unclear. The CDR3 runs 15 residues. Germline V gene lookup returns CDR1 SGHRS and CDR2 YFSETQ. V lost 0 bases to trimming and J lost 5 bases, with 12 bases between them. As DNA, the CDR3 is TGCGCCAGCAGCTTGGCGCTCCGAAGCAACAATGAGCAGTTCTTC. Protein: CASSLALRSNNEQFF.

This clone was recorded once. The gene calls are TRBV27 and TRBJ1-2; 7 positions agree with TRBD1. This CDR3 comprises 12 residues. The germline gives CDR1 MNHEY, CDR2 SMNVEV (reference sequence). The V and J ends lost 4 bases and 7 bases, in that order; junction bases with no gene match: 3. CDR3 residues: CASSSTGFGYTF. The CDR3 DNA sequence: TGTGCCAGCAGTTCGACAGGGTTTGGCTACACCTTC.

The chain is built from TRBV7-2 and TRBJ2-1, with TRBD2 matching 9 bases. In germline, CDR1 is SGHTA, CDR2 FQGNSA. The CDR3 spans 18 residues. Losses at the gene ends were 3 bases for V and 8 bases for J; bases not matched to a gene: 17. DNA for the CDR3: TGTGCCAGCAGCTTTTATCCCCCAGGGCTAGCGGGGTGGGATGAGCAGTTCTTC. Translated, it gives CASSFYPPGLAGWDEQFF.

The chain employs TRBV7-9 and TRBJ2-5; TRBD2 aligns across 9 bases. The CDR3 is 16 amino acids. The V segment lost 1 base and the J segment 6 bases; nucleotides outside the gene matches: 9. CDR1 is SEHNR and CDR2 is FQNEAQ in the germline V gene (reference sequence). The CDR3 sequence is CASSLDSPSGRQTQYF. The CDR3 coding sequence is TGTGCCAGCAGCTTAGACTCCCCGAGCGGGAGGCAGACCCAGTACTTC.

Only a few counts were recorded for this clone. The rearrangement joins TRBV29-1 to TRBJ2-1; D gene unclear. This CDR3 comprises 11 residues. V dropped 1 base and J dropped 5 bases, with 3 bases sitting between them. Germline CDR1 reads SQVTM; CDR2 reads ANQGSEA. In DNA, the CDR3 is TGCAGCGTTGAAGGTAACAATGAGCAGTTCTTC. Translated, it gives CSVEGNNEQFF.

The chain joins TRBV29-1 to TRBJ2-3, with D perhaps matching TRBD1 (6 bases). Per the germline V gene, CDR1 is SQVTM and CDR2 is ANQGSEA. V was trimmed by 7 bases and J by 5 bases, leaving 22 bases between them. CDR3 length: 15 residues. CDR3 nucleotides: TGCAGCGGGGTCCCGGCAGGGGAGCGGAAAGATACGCAGTATTTT. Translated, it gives CSGVPAGERKDTQYF.

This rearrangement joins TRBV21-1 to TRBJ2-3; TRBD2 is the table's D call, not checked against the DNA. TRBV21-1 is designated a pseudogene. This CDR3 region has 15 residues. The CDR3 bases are TGTGCCAGCAGCAAAGCTGGACTCGGGGGAGATACGCAGTATTTT. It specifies CASSKAGLGGDTQYF.